The rows below give T cell receptor beta chains drawn from one sample of a study of CD8+ T cells in alopecia areata. The data were produced by immunoSEQ multiplex PCR, yet TCRdb's version contains in-frame clones alone and is incomplete. The data contain 200,000 to 250,000 clones, about three fifths of them seen just once; the ten biggest clones take up about 1.4%. Sequenced here: CD4+ T cells sorted from blood, sampled at week 4, from a patient treated with tofacitinib. These TCRs come from a human donor with alopecia areata. Each CDR3 is given with its conserved first and last residue. Each record gives: D gene, J gene, clone size, V gene, CDR3 protein, CDR3 DNA. D genes are given only for firm matches. Only part of the rows carry a size: once, few, many, or a class if the clone is expanded.

. TRBJ2-7 . TRBV11-2 CASSLELGPRNPYEQYF TGTGCCAGCAGCTTAGAGTTGGGGCCCAGGAATCCCTACGAGCAGTACTTC
. TRBJ1-1 . TRBV29-1 CSVVPGATEAFF TGCAGCGTTGTTCCCGGGGCCACTGAAGCTTTCTTT
TRBD1 TRBJ2-7 . TRBV5-1 CASSLTGGQSYEQYF TGCGCCAGCAGCCTAACAGGGGGCCAGTCCTACGAGCAGTACTTC
. TRBJ2-4 . TRBV29-1 CSVGSKLRNIQYF TGCAGCGTCGGTTCAAAACTACGAAACATTCAGTACTTC
. TRBJ1-5 few TRBV30 CAWSVKGNQPQHF TGTGCCTGGAGTGTCAAGGGTAATCAGCCCCAGCATTTT
. TRBJ2-7 . TRBV6-1 CASERGYEQYF TGTGCCAGCGAAAGAGGATACGAGCAGTACTTC
. TRBJ2-5 . TRBV4-3 CASSLFYQGKETQYF TGCGCCAGCAGCCTCTTTTACCAGGGGAAAGAGACCCAGTACTTC
. TRBJ2-6 . TRBV4-3 CASSQVWQGSRSSGANVLTF TGCGCCAGCAGCCAAGTGTGGCAGGGATCCCGTTCTTCTGGGGCCAACGTCCTGACTTTC
TRBD2 TRBJ2-3 once TRBV29-1 CSVGTSHTDTQYF TGCAGCGTTGGGACTAGCCACACAGATACGCAGTATTTT
. TRBJ1-2 . TRBV30 CAWRLQGPSNYGYTF TGTGCCTGGAGGCTCCAGGGTCCCTCTAACTATGGCTACACCTTC
. TRBJ2-5 . TRBV5-1 CASSLNSGGQETQYF TGCGCCAGCAGCTTAAACTCCGGAGGGCAAGAGACCCAGTACTTC
. TRBJ1-6 . TRBV30 CAWSYNSPLHF TGTGCCTGGAGTTATAATTCACCCCTCCACTTT
. TRBJ1-1 . TRBV29-1 CSVAMNTEAFF TGCAGCGTTGCCATGAACACTGAAGCTTTCTTT
. TRBJ2-7 few TRBV20-1 CSASEDRRKYF TGCAGTGCTAGTGAAGACAGGCGAAAATACTTC
TRBD2 TRBJ2-3 . TRBV29-1 CSVDGASGGATDTQYF TGCAGCGTTGACGGGGCGAGCGGGGGGGCAACAGATACGCAGTATTTT
TRBD1 TRBJ1-2 few TRBV19 CASSGTGAYGYTF TGTGCCAGTAGCGGGACAGGGGCCTATGGCTACACCTTC
TRBD2 TRBJ2-5 . TRBV2 CAAQGLDETQYF TGTGCCGCCCAGGGACTAGATGAGACCCAGTACTTC
. TRBJ1-1 . TRBV30 CAWSANGAGAEAFF TGTGCCTGGAGTGCGAATGGGGCAGGGGCTGAAGCTTTCTTT
. TRBJ2-2 . TRBV2 CARRTDHTGELFF TGTGCCAGAAGGACAGATCACACCGGGGAGCTGTTTTTT
. TRBJ2-5 . TRBV2 CASSGYQETQYF TGTGCCAGCTCGGGGTACCAAGAGACCCAGTACTTC
TRBD2 TRBJ2-5 . TRBV9 CASSVAGTSEQTQYF TGTGCCAGCAGCGTGGCCGGGACTAGCGAACAGACCCAGTACTTC
TRBD1 TRBJ1-5 few TRBV27 CASRGQRNQPQHF TGTGCCAGCAGGGGACAGCGCAATCAGCCCCAGCATTTT
. TRBJ2-7 few TRBV10-2 CAMGDNSYEQYF TGCGCCATGGGAGACAACTCCTACGAGCAGTACTTC
. TRBJ2-4 . TRBV2 CASKEGEDIQYF TGTGCCAGCAAAGAAGGGGAGGACATTCAGTACTTC
. TRBJ2-3 . TRBV5-4 CASSVQGEATDTQYF TGTGCCAGCAGCGTCCAGGGGGAGGCCACAGATACGCAGTATTTT
. TRBJ2-1 . TRBV7-8 CASSLSLVHGGEQFF TGTGCCAGCAGCTTATCATTAGTGCACGGGGGTGAGCAGTTCTTC